Listed here is a single T cell receptor beta chain. The CDR3 spans 13 residues. Germline lookup yields CDR1 MNHEY and CDR2 SVGAGI. Trimming took off 5 bases at V and 7 bases at J, with 12 bases between the two ends. Authors' processing steps: Estimates of nucleated cell counts were drawn from the amplification of reference gene primers. Generated by immunoSEQ multiplex PCR, the TCRdb table keeps only in-frame clones and is missing some. That table furnishes V, J and clone size, whereas the DNA furnished D and trimming. The repertoire holds about 50,000 clones, with roughly nine tenths as singletons. The sample comes from a study of blood T cell repertoires in COVID-19. Study context: The United States, Italy and Spain provided the acute and convalescent COVID-19 samples. In each case, the material was cDNA or gDNA derived from T cells, B-cell-depleted T cells, or PBMCs.

The sequencing sample was made of peripheral blood. This clonotype was sampled from a human donor in a cohort sampled during active COVID-19. J is TRBJ1-5 and V is TRBV6-5; D is undetermined. CDR3 sequence reads: CASSRTSSQPQHF. CDR3 DNA: TGTGCCAGCAGTAGGACTAGCAGCCAGCCCCAGCATTTT.